A selection of T cell receptor beta chains follows, all from one sample in a study of T cells in tuberculosis. Sequenced by immunoSEQ multiplex PCR; TCRdb stores in-frame clones only, minus some. The sample lists 30,000 to 35,000 clones; about nine tenths were seen once. The sequenced sample consisted of PBMCs. These TCRs come from a donor aged 10 to 29 with latent tuberculosis or without tuberculosis infection. The CDR3 runs from the conserved cysteine through the conserved F or W. A D gene is named only where the DNA matches it firmly. Size values are once, few and many counts, or a class for expanded clones, and some rows have none.

D	V	J	size	CDR3	DNA
TRBD1	TRBV19	TRBJ1-3	.	CASSTTGTGNTIYF	TGTGCCAGTAGTACGACAGGGACGGGAAACACCATATATTTT
.	TRBV19	TRBJ1-1	.	CASSPGGFGAEAFF	TGTGCCAGTAGCCCCGGGGGGTTCGGCGCTGAAGCTTTCTTT
TRBD2	TRBV5-1	TRBJ2-1	.	CASSRGDSGPYNEQFF	TGCGCCAGCAGCCGGGGGGACTCCGGGCCCTACAATGAGCAGTTCTTC
.	TRBV19	TRBJ1-2	.	CASRTGTVGYTF	TGTGCCAGTAGAACAGGGACGGTCGGCTACACCTTC
.	TRBV6-5	TRBJ2-7	.	CASTWIGSYEQYF	TGTGCCAGCACTTGGATCGGGTCCTACGAGCAGTACTTC
.	TRBV6-1	TRBJ1-1	.	CASSEALRSGYAEAFF	TGTGCCAGCAGTGAAGCGCTTCGATCAGGGTACGCTGAAGCTTTCTTT
TRBD1	TRBV19	TRBJ1-5	.	CASRDRHGQPQHF	TGTGCCAGTCGGGACAGGCACGGTCAGCCCCAGCATTTT
TRBD1	TRBV7-2	TRBJ2-1	.	CASSLPWTGYNEQFF	TGTGCCAGCAGCTTACCCTGGACAGGGTACAATGAGCAGTTCTTC
.	TRBV11-2	TRBJ2-2	.	CASSLGTGRNTGELFF	TGTGCCAGCAGCTTAGGTACGGGTAGGAACACCGGGGAGCTGTTTTTT
TRBD2	TRBV11-2	TRBJ2-7	.	CASSPPGLAREQYF	TGTGCCAGCAGCCCCCCGGGACTAGCCCGGGAACAGTACTTC
.	TRBV5-4	TRBJ1-1	.	CASSFREGLNTEAFF	TGTGCCAGCAGCTTTAGGGAGGGCCTGAACACTGAAGCTTTCTTT
TRBD1	TRBV7-6	TRBJ1-5	.	CASSLSTGVGNQPQHF	TGTGCCAGCAGCTTATCGACAGGGGTGGGCAATCAGCCCCAGCATTTT
TRBD1	TRBV5-6	TRBJ1-4	.	CASSSIQGASNEKLFF	TGTGCCAGCAGCTCAATACAGGGGGCATCGAATGAAAAACTGTTTTTT
.	TRBV27	TRBJ1-4	.	CASSFRRYNEKLFF	TGTGCCAGCAGTTTTCGGAGATATAATGAAAAACTGTTTTTT
.	TRBV10-2	TRBJ2-3	.	CASSNLGVWTQYF	TGCGCCAGCAGTAATCTAGGGGTATGGACGCAGTATTTT
TRBD1	TRBV6-1	TRBJ2-7	.	CASRTGDSYEQYF	TGTGCCAGTCGGACAGGGGACTCCTACGAGCAGTACTTC
.	TRBV6-1	TRBJ2-6	.	CASTPTGSGANVLTF	TGTGCCAGCACACCCACAGGCTCTGGGGCCAACGTCCTGACTTTC
TRBD2	TRBV5-1	TRBJ2-1	.	CASRGSGGAVEQFF	TGCGCCAGCAGAGGAAGCGGGGGGGCGGTTGAGCAGTTCTTC
TRBD2	TRBV28	TRBJ2-4	.	CASSYLADFSVAKNIQYF	TGTGCCAGCAGTTATCTAGCGGATTTTTCGGTAGCCAAAAACATTCAGTACTTC
TRBD1	TRBV19	TRBJ2-7	.	CASSVLRTGGYEQYF	TGTGCCAGTAGTGTACTTCGGACAGGGGGGTACGAGCAGTACTTC
.	TRBV12-5	TRBJ2-1	once	CASGLGLKPDEQFF	TGTGCTAGTGGACTGGGCCTAAAGCCGGATGAGCAGTTCTTC
TRBD2	TRBV15	TRBJ2-1	.	CATSTPRGGYNEQFF	TGTGCCACCAGCACCCCCCGGGGGGGCTACAATGAGCAGTTCTTC